This T cell receptor beta chain was identified in a study of blood T cell repertoires in COVID-19. The CDR3 runs to 14 residues. CDR1 is MDHEN and CDR2 is SYDVKM in the germline V gene. Trimming stripped 3 bases from V and 0 bases from J, with 6 bases between. Per the original data handling: How many nucleated cells were present was estimated from reference gene primer amplification. Assay: immunoSEQ multiplex PCR; the TCRdb copy retains only in-frame clones and omits some. D and trimming were read from the DNA, whereas the V and J calls and clone size are those reported in that table. This table has hundreds of thousands of clones, more than 65% appearing once. This clone was observed a single time.

This clonotype originated in a woman older than 75 with acute or convalescent COVID-19. The V call is TRBV28, the J call TRBJ1-3, with no clear D. Sequenced input: peripheral blood. The CDR3 coding sequence is TGTGCCAGCAGTTTCAACAACTCTGGAAACACCATATATTTT. Protein: CASSFNNSGNTIYF. The full variable domain, rest sourced from reference TRBV28 and TRBJ1-3, is DVKVTQSSRYLVKRTGEKVFLECVQDMDHENMFWYRQDPGLGLRLIYFSYDVKMKEKGDIPEGYSVSREKKERFSLILESASTNQTSMYLCASSFNNSGNTIYFGEGSWLTVV.